The 6 T cell receptor beta chains reported below all come from one sample, sequenced in a study of T cell repertoires in cytomegalovirus infection. TCRdb analysed the reads with MiXCR anew, one entry per CDR3 protein. The sample lists roughly 990,000 distinct CDR3 sequences; 25% to 40% were seen once. No antigens are known for them. The material sequenced was cultured CD8+ T cells from PBMCs, taken from culture after CMV antigen stimulation. Every receptor here comes from a human donor in good health (CMV status not recorded). Some clones in this sample may be carry-over from other donors' samples.

There are a few counts of this clonotype. V gene TRBV12-3 or TRBV12-4 combines with J gene TRBJ2-5; 10 bases agree with TRBD1. Trimming removed 4 bases from V and 4 bases from J; junction bases left unmatched: 3. CDR3 length equals 14 residues. The CDR3, as DNA: TGTGCCAGCAGTTCCGACAGGGGGCGAGAGACCCAGTACTTC. Translation: CASSSDRGRETQYF.

CDR3 sequence reads: CASSGWGDQPQHF. DNA for the CDR3: TGTGCCAGCAGCGGCTGGGGGGATCAGCCCCAGCATTTT. The V and J genes are TRBV6-6 and TRBJ1-5; TRBD1 is a possible D gene (5 bases). V dropped 6 bases and J dropped 5 bases, with 11 bases sitting between them. The germline V gene has CDR1 MNHNY and CDR2 SVGAGI (reference sequence). The CDR3 loop spans 13 amino acids.

The sample holds a few counts of this clonotype. The genes are TRBV12-3 or TRBV12-4 and TRBJ1-4, with D hard to call. The CDR3 sequence is 14 residues long. Between the trimmed V and J ends, which lost 6 bases and 4 bases, there was a span of 12 bases. CDR3 residues: CASRPGVYNEKLFF. In nucleotides, the CDR3 is TGTGCCAGCAGGCCTGGGGTCTATAATGAAAAACTGTTTTTT.

The rearrangement links TRBV14 to TRBJ2-5, with 7 bases aligning to TRBD2. The J segment lost 2 bases and the V segment lost 0 bases, leaving 6 bases of the junction unmatched. This CDR3 is built from 16 residues. Germline V CDR1 and CDR2: SGHDN, FVKESK. CDR3 sequence: CASSQERGLLQETQYF. CDR3 bases: TGTGCCAGCAGCCAAGAAAGGGGACTACTACAAGAGACCCAGTACTTC.

This chain joins TRBV7-6 and TRBJ1-5; 8 bases map to TRBD1. Trimming cost V 5 bases and J 0 bases; bases outside gene matches: 15. CDR1 SGHVS and CDR2 FNYEAQ come from the germline V gene. CDR3 length: 19 residues. The CDR3 sequence: CASSADRALDPYSNQPQHF. The DNA for the CDR3 is TGTGCCAGCAGCGCGGACAGGGCCCTAGACCCATATAGCAATCAGCCCCAGCATTTT.

The J gene is TRBJ1-5, the V gene TRBV19; tentative D call: TRBD1 (5 bases). This CDR3 comprises 15 residues. Germline values: CDR1 LNHDA, CDR2 SQIVND (reference sequence). Trimming removed 3 bases from V and 1 base from J, with 10 bases in between. In nucleotides, the CDR3 is TGTGCCAGTAGTATCCGGGGGGAAAGCAATCAGCCCCAGCATTTT. The encoded protein is CASSIRGESNQPQHF.